The clone carrying this T cell receptor beta chain was counted only a few times. No antigen is known for it. The data originate from a study of T cell repertoires in cytomegalovirus infection. Looking at the study overall: From public TCR beta signatures came an indication of both CMV infection and matching HLA type. General study results and limits: The ex vivo response was dominated by HLA-C-restricted CMV-specific TCR beta clonotypes. CMV carriers having the relevant HLA were flagged by cumulative public TCR beta family frequency.

TCRdb used MiXCR to reprocess the reads, holding one entry per CDR3 protein. Of 250,000 or so distinct CDR3 sequences listed, 9% to 15% were seen once; the top ten hold 1.5% to 2%. CDR3 size: 14 residues. Trimming at V came to 7 bases and at J to 0 bases, leaving 4 bases not matched to a gene. From germline, CDR1 is SEHNR and CDR2 FQNEAQ (reference sequence). This TCR derives from a human donor in good health (CMV status not recorded). Some clones in this sample may be carry-over from other donors' samples. The chain recombines TRBV7-9 with TRBJ2-3; TRBD2 matches at 7 bases. Sequenced: PBMCs. The CDR3 DNA follows: TGTGCCAGCATTTCACTAGCGAGCACAGATACGCAGTATTTT. This gives the protein CASISLASTDTQYF.